One TCR beta chain is described in this entry. The antigen is unknown. The sample belongs to a study of shared clonotypes between healthy human individuals. Study-wide results and limits: Sharing across a handful of donors was seen in approximately 5.2% of naive CD4 clonotypes. Represented diversity (both genetic and exposure-history) was limited by the small number of donors.

Produced via immunoSEQ multiplex PCR; TCRdb's table is partial and in-frame only. The sample lists approximately 1,000,000 clones; 77% were seen once. There were only Caucasian adults among the donors, and all lived in Nashville, Tennessee. The sequenced material came from memory CD4+ T cells from PBMCs. The subset: CD45RA-negative fraction. The source is a man younger than 35 in good health. Some clones in this sample may be carry-over from other donors' samples.

The CDR3 DNA sequence: TGTGCCAGCGTAGACTATCTTCGGTCGGGCTCCTACGAGCAGTACTTC. Its protein product is CASVDYLRSGSYEQYF. The J gene is TRBJ2-7, the V gene TRBV28, with D possibly being TRBD2 (5 bases). Per the germline V gene, CDR1 is MDHEN and CDR2 is SYDVKM. CDR3 length equals 16 residues. V was trimmed by 8 bases and J by 0 bases, leaving 20 bases between them.